The rows below give T cell receptor beta chains drawn from one sample of a study of blood T cell repertoires in COVID-19. Repertoires were generated with immunoSEQ multiplex PCR, while TCRdb's copy carries only in-frame clones and drops some. The sample records around 300,000 clones, approximately 86% being singletons. Sequenced: PBMCs or T cells enriched from blood (not recorded which). These receptors all come from a woman aged 18 to 35 who had recovered from COVID-19. Each CDR3 is given with its conserved first and last residue. A D gene is named only where the DNA matches it firmly. Where a row states a size, it is once, few, many or the class of an expanded clone; other rows omit it.

J: TRBJ2-7
size: -
D: -
V: TRBV14
CDR3: CASSPYFNYEQYF
DNA: TGTGCCAGCAGCCCCTATTTTAACTACGAGCAGTACTTC

J: TRBJ2-1
size: once
D: TRBD1
V: TRBV30
CDR3: CAWRRPDRGYGGQFF
DNA: TGTGCCTGGAGGCGCCCGGACAGGGGTTACGGGGGACAGTTCTTC

J: TRBJ2-5
size: once
D: -
V: TRBV10-1
CDR3: CASSDSRGGETQYF
DNA: TGCGCCAGCAGTGATTCGCGGGGAGGAGAGACCCAGTACTTC

J: TRBJ2-5
size: -
D: -
V: TRBV7-9
CDR3: CASSLAMETQYF
DNA: TGTGCCAGCAGCTTAGCTATGGAGACCCAGTACTTC

J: TRBJ2-1
size: -
D: -
V: TRBV30
CDR3: CAWKPSSYNEQFF
DNA: TGTGCCTGGAAACCGAGCTCCTACAATGAGCAGTTCTTC

J: TRBJ1-2
size: -
D: -
V: TRBV4-1
CDR3: CASSPRLTGSYGYTF
DNA: TGCGCCAGCAGCCCCCGCTTAACAGGGAGCTATGGCTACACCTTC

J: TRBJ2-6
size: -
D: -
V: TRBV27
CDR3: CASSLSGIGFSGANVLTF
DNA: TGTGCCAGCAGTTTAAGCGGTATTGGATTCTCTGGGGCCAACGTCCTGACTTTC

J: TRBJ1-2
size: -
D: TRBD1
V: TRBV3-1/TRBV3-2
CDR3: CASSPGQGGNYGYTF
DNA: TGTGCCAGCAGCCCAGGACAGGGCGGAAACTATGGCTACACCTTC

J: TRBJ2-1
size: -
D: TRBD2
V: TRBV9
CDR3: CASSSEWTSGVNEQFF
DNA: TGTGCCAGCAGCTCAGAGTGGACTAGCGGTGTCAATGAGCAGTTCTTC

J: TRBJ2-5
size: -
D: -
V: TRBV5-1
CDR3: CASSVGGLETQYF
DNA: TGCGCCAGCAGCGTGGGGGGCCTGGAGACCCAGTACTTC

J: TRBJ2-7
size: -
D: -
V: TRBV7-8
CDR3: CASSLRSGVFYEQYF
DNA: TGTGCCAGCAGCTTACGATCAGGGGTGTTTTACGAGCAGTACTTC

J: TRBJ2-2
size: once
D: -
V: TRBV7-7
CDR3: CASSLIRGRGELFF
DNA: TGTGCCAGCAGCTTAATCCGAGGCCGCGGGGAGCTGTTTTTT

J: TRBJ1-6
size: -
D: -
V: TRBV11-2
CDR3: CASSFEVLPLHF
DNA: TGTGCCAGCAGCTTTGAGGTACTACCCCTCCACTTT

J: TRBJ1-5
size: few
D: -
V: TRBV9
CDR3: CASSPGGGLQPQHF
DNA: TGTGCCAGCAGCCCTGGGGGGGGCCTTCAGCCCCAGCATTTT

J: TRBJ2-6
size: -
D: -
V: TRBV3-1/TRBV3-2
CDR3: CASSPNRGANVLTF
DNA: TGTGCCAGCAGCCCTAACAGGGGGGCCAACGTCCTGACTTTC

J: TRBJ2-1
size: -
D: TRBD2
V: TRBV30
CDR3: CAWSRASGPDREQFF
DNA: TGTGCCTGGAGTAGGGCTAGCGGACCCGATCGGGAGCAGTTCTTC

J: TRBJ2-1
size: -
D: -
V: TRBV6-1
CDR3: CASSETGTGEQFF
DNA: TGTGCCAGCAGTGAAACAGGGACCGGTGAGCAGTTCTTC

J: TRBJ2-3
size: -
D: -
V: TRBV5-4
CDR3: CASSTSSVTDTQYF
DNA: TGTGCCAGCAGCACCTCTAGCGTCACAGATACGCAGTATTTT

J: TRBJ1-6
size: -
D: -
V: TRBV3-1/TRBV3-2
CDR3: CASSHARDTLGSYNSPLHF
DNA: TGTGCCAGCAGCCACGCCCGGGACACCCTCGGCTCCTATAATTCACCCCTCCACTTT

J: TRBJ2-7
size: -
D: TRBD1
V: TRBV27
CDR3: CASSLTDRVPPYEQYF
DNA: TGTGCCAGCAGTTTAACCGACAGGGTTCCTCCCTACGAGCAGTACTTC

J: TRBJ1-2
size: -
D: TRBD1
V: TRBV15
CDR3: CATSRVRDSYGYTF
DNA: TGTGCCACCAGCAGAGTTCGGGACAGCTATGGCTACACCTTC

J: TRBJ1-2
size: -
D: -
V: TRBV9
CDR3: CASSVERSF
DNA: TGTGCCAGCAGCGTAGAACGGAGCTTC